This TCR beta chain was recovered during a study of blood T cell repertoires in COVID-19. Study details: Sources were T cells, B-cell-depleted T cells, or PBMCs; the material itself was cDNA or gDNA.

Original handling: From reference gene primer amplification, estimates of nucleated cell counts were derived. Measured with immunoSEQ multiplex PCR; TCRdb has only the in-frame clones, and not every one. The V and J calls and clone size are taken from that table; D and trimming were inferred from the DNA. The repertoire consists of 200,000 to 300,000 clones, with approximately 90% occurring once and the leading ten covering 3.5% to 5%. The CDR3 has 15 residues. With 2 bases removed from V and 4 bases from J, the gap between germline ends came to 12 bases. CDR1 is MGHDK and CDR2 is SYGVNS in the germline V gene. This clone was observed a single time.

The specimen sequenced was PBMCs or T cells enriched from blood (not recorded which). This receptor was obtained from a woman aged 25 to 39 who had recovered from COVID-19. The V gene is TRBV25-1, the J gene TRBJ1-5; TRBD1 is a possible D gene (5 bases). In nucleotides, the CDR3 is TGTGCCAGCAGTGAAGCCAGGGCGGTTAATCAGCCCCAGCATTTT. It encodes CASSEARAVNQPQHF. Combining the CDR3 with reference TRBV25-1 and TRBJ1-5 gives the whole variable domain EADIYQTPRYLVIGTGKKITLECSQTMGHDKMYWYQQDPGMELHLIHYSYGVNSTEKGDLSSESTVSRIRTEHFPLTLESARPSHTSQYLCASSEARAVNQPQHFGDGTRLSIL.